The 8 T cell receptor beta chains below come from one sample, sequenced in a study of T cell responses to AZD1222 COVID-19 vaccine. Libraries were prepared by immunoSEQ multiplex PCR; TCRdb keeps only in-frame clonotypes and omits some of them. Here the sample spans some 81,000 clones, over 80% being singletons. The material was peripheral blood, obtained 28 days after the second AZD1222 dose. The receptor source for this set is an adult who received the AZD1222 COVID-19 vaccine.

J is TRBJ2-3 and V is TRBV18, with D perhaps matching TRBD1 (6 bases). V was clipped by 0 bases and J by 2 bases, with 12 bases between them. The germline gives CDR1 KGHSH, CDR2 LQKENI. The CDR3 has 16 amino acids. Here the CDR3 DNA reads TGTGCCAGCTCACCACCTCGGGACACTATCACAGATACGCAGTATTTT. Translated: CASSPPRDTITDTQYF.

The chain employs TRBV25-1 and TRBJ1-6; 10 bases map to TRBD1. The length of the CDR3 is 15 residues. Per the germline V gene, CDR1 is MGHDK and CDR2 is SYGVNS. V dropped 5 bases and J dropped 3; count of bases not matched to a gene: 1. CDR3 sequence (DNA): TGTGCCAGCAGTCGGGACAGGGGCTATAATTCACCCCTCCACTTT. Translating it yields CASSRDRGYNSPLHF.

Only one count was recorded for this clone. Here the CDR3 reads CASKLNNLATGELFF. The CDR3 bases are TGTGCCAGCAAGCTCAACAATCTAGCAACCGGGGAGCTGTTTTTT. V is TRBV2 and J is TRBJ2-2; D might be TRBD2 (5 bases). CDR3 length: 15 residues. Germline V lookup: CDR1 SNHLY, CDR2 FYNNEI. The ends were cut back, 7 bases at V and 5 bases at J, with 17 bases in the middle.

V and J are TRBV2 and TRBJ1-2; D not certain. The CDR3 length is 14 residues. V was cut by 2 bases and J by 4 bases, with 11 bases left in between. The germline V gene has CDR1 SNHLY and CDR2 FYNNEI. The CDR3, as DNA: TGTGCCAGCAGTGAAATTGCATCTCGCTATGGCTACACCTTC. Protein sequence: CASSEIASRYGYTF.

V and J are TRBV5-1 and TRBJ2-5; 9 positions agree with TRBD2. The ends lost 5 bases at V and 4 bases at J; junction bases unmatched: 6. This CDR3 spans 14 amino acids. Germline V lookup: CDR1 SGHRS, CDR2 YFSETQ. CDR3 protein: CASSRGGAAETQYF. CDR3 bases: TGCGCCAGCAGTCGCGGGGGGGCGGCAGAGACCCAGTACTTC.

The J gene is TRBJ2-5, the V gene TRBV6-5; TRBD2 matches at 11 bases. With V trimmed by 8 bases and J by 5 bases, 10 bases remained unmatched. Germline CDR1 and CDR2: MNHEY and SVGAGI. The CDR3 consists of 15 residues. Written as DNA, the CDR3 is TGTGCCAGCTCGCGGCTAGCGGGGGGCCGGGAGACCCAGTACTTC. Its protein is CASSRLAGGRETQYF.

The chain recombines TRBV24-1 with TRBJ2-1, with 7 bases identical to TRBD1. CDR1 is KGHDR and CDR2 is SFDVKD in the germline V gene. The CDR3 extends over 15 amino acids. The V segment lost 4 bases and the J segment 6 bases; nucleotides outside the gene matches: 8. CDR3 residues: CATSDRETGTNEQFF. The CDR3 DNA reads as TGTGCCACCAGTGACCGAGAGACAGGGACCAATGAGCAGTTCTTC.

The chain combines TRBV25-1 with TRBJ1-4; TRBD1 matches at 10 bases. The length of the CDR3 is 15 residues. Germline V CDR1 and CDR2: MGHDK, SYGVNS. V trimming: 4 bases; J trimming: 6 bases; junction bases outside the gene matches: 5. The CDR3 protein is CASSGAGTGDEKLFF. DNA for the CDR3: TGTGCCAGCAGTGGCGCCGGGACAGGGGATGAAAAACTGTTTTTT. Complete variable domain (other parts from reference TRBV25-1 and TRBJ1-4): EADIYQTPRYLVIGTGKKITLECSQTMGHDKMYWYQQDPGMELHLIHYSYGVNSTEKGDLSSESTVSRIRTEHFPLTLESARPSHTSQYLCASSGAGTGDEKLFFGSGTQLSVL.